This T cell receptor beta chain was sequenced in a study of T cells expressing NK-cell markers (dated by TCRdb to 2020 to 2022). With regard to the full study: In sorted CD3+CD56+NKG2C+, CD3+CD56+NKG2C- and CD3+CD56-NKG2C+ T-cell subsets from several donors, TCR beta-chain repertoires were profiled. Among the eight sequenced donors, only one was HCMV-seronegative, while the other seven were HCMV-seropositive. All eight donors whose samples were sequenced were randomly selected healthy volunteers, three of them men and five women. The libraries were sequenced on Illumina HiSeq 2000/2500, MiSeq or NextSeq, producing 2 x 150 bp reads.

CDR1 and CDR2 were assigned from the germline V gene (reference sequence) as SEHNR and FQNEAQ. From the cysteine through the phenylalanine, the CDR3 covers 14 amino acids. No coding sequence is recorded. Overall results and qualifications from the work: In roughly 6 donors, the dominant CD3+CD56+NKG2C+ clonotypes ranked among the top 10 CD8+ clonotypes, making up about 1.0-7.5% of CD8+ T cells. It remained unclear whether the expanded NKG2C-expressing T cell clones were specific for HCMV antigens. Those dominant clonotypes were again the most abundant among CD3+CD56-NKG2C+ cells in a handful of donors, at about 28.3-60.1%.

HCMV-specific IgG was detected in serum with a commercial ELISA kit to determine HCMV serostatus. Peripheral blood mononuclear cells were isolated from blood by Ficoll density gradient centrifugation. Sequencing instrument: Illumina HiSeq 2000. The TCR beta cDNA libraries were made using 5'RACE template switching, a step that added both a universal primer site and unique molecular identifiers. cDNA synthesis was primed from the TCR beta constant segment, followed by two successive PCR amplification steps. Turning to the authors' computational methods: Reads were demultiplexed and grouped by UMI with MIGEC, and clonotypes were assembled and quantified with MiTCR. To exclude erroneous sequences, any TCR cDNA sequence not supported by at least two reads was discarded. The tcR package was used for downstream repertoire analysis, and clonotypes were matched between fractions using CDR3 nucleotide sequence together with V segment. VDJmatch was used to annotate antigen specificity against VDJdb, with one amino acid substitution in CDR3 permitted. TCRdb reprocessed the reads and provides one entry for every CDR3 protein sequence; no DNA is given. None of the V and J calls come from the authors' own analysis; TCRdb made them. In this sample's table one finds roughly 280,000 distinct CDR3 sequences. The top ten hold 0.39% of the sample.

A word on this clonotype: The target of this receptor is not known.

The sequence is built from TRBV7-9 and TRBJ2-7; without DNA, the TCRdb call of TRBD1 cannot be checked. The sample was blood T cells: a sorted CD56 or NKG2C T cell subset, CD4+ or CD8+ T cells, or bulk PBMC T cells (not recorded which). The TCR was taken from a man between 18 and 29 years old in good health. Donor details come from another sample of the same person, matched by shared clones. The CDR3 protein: CASSEAGQSYEQYF. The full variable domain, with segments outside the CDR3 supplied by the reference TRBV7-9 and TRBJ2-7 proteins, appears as DTGVSQNPRHKITKRGQNVTFRCDPISEHNRLYWYRQTLGQGPEFLTYFQNEAQLEKSRLLSDRFSAERPKGSFSTLEIQRTEQGDSAMYLCASSEAGQSYEQYFGPGTRLTVT.